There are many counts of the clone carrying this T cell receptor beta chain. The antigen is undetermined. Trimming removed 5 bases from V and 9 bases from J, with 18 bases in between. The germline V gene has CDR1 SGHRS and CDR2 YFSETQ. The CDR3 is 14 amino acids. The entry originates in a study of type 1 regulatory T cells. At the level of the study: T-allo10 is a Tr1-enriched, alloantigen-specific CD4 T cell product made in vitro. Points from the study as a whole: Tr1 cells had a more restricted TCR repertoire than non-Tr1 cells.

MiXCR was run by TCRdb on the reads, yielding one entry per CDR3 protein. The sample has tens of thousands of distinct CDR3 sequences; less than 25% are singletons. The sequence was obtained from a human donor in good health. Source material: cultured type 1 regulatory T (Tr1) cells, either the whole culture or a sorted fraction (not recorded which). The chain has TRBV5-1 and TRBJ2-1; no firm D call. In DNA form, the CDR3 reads TGCGCCAGCAGTCCTGGGTTGTCGGTGTCTGAGCAGTTCTTC. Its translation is CASSPGLSVSEQFF.